At least ten counts were recorded for the clone carrying this T cell receptor (beta chain). Its antigen is as yet unknown. Replicate PCRs from sorted subsets contained roughly 200 ng DNA, which is around 30,000 T cell genomes. Authors' data handling: Filtering differed because ImmunoSEQ produced junction-only sequences that carried no quality scores. Only in-frame clones appear in the TCRdb table, and some are missing; sequencing was by immunoSEQ multiplex PCR. V, J and clone size are those of that table, while D and trimming were read from the DNA. The repertoire holds 650,000 to 750,000 clones, less than 80% seen once, with around 2% in the top ten. These data come from a study of shared clonotypes between healthy human individuals. Notes on the study in general: When compared with the clonotypes that were shared by all four sorted-subset donors, the non-shared clonotypes turned out to have lower generation probabilities.

CDR1 MNHNY and CDR2 SVGAGI come from the germline V gene (reference sequence). The CDR3 has 14 residues. The V and J ends lost 7 bases and 11 bases respectively, with 23 bases between them. Sequencing input: memory CD4+ T cells sorted from blood. Subset meaning: CD45RA-negative fraction. The chain is built from TRBV6-6 and TRBJ1-1; D is perhaps TRBD1 (6 bases). This TCR was sampled from a woman in her 30s in good health. The CDR3 protein is CASTTDTGMWSAFF. The CDR3, as DNA: TGTGCCAGCACCACAGATACAGGGATGTGGTCGGCTTTCTTT.